This paragraph reports one TCR beta chain. Its target is not known. Treatment noted: over 15 received Ad26.COV2.S at low or high dose, single or two shots; roughly 5 received placebo; per-sample allocation not given. Day 63 following the first vaccine or placebo injection was when the samples were taken. This sample was included in a study of Ad26.COV2.S vaccination and SARS-CoV-2 variants. Points from the study as a whole: Relative to placebo recipients, vaccine recipients exhibited elevated spike-specific TCR breadth. After vaccination, substantial breadth of spike-specific CD8+ and CD4+ responses was reported. Total responses of T cells may have been underestimated by the analyses of TCR breadth and depth.

Germline V CDR1 and CDR2: MNHEY, SVGEGT. V lost 2 bases and J lost 0; bases outside the gene matches: 4. The CDR3 has 16 residues. Sequencing was performed with immunoSEQ multiplex PCR; in TCRdb, only in-frame clones are kept and a portion is missing. The repertoire holds around 500,000 clones, with around 89% as singletons. The sample consisted of peripheral blood, taken in a trial of Ad26.COV2.S vaccine versus placebo. This clonotype originated in a person aged 18 to 65 who received the Ad26.COV2.S COVID-19 vaccine or a placebo. The V gene is TRBV6-2 or TRBV6-3, the J gene TRBJ1-1; 9 bases fit TRBD1. CDR3 in amino acids: CASSYTGGVLNTEAFF. The CDR3 DNA is TGTGCCAGCAGTTACACAGGGGGCGTTCTGAACACTGAAGCTTTCTTT.